This T cell receptor (beta chain) was sequenced in a study of cytomegalovirus exposure and HLA in healthy donors. Study-wide findings and caveats: Reportedly, fewer N-insertions than the 666-donor mean appeared in an Asian-associated ancestry cluster in a later analysis. Serostatus for CMV was the only available immune exposure information.

The CDR3 totals 13 residues. The ends were cut back, 2 bases at V and 2 bases at J, with 4 bases in the middle. Germline V gives CDR1 SGHAT, CDR2 FQNNGV. For this clone: Its antigen remains unidentified.

The PCR contained 60 Vbeta and 13 Jbeta primers. Assay: immunoSEQ multiplex PCR; the TCRdb copy retains only in-frame clones and omits some. The table shows about 130,000 clones, with 72% occurring only once. The sequenced sample consisted of PBMCs. This sequence was found in a man aged 30-40 years in good health and CMV-seronegative. The J gene is TRBJ1-5, the V gene TRBV11-2; no clear D gene. CDR3 protein: CASSLTGNQPQHF. CDR3 bases: TGTGCCAGCAGCTTAACGGGCAATCAGCCCCAGCATTTT.